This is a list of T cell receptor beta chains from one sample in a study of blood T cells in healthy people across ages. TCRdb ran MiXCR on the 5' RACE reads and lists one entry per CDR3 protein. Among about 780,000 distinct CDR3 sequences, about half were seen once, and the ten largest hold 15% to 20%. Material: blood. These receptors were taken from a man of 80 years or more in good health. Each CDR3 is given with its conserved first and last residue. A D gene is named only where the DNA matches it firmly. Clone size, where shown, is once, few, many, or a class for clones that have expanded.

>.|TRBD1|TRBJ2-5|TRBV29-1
TGCAGCGTTGTGTTGAGGCAGGGGGCGCAGAATGAGCAGTACTTC
CSVVLRQGAQNEQYF
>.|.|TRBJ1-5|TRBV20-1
TGCAGTGCTAGAGTGAGTAGCAATCAGCCCCAGCATTTT
CSARVSSNQPQHF
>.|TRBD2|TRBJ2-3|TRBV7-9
TGTGCCAGCGGCCCACCCCAACTAGCGGGGAGCACAGATACGCAGTATTTT
CASGPPQLAGSTDTQYF
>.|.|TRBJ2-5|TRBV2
TGTGCCAGCACCTACTTAAGGGTTGTCGGAGAAGAGACCCAGTACTTC
CASTYLRVVGEETQYF
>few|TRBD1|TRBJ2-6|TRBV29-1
TGCAGCGTTCAGACAGGGGGGTCTGGGGCCAACGTCCTGACTTTC
CSVQTGGSGANVLTF
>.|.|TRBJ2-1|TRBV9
TGTGCCAGCAGCGTAGATGAGGGCCGGGGTGAGCAGTTCTTC
CASSVDEGRGEQFF
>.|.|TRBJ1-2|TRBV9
TGTGCCAGCAGCCTCCGGACAGAGAAGCGTGGCTACACCTTC
CASSLRTEKRGYTF
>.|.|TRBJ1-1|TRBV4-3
TGCGCCAGCAGCCAAGGAGGAGGCAGTATGAACACTGAAGCTTTCTTT
CASSQGGGSMNTEAFF
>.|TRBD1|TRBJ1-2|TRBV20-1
TGCAGTGCCTGGACAGGGCTTGGCTACACCTTC
CSAWTGLGYTF
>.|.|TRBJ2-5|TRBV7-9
TGTGCCAGCAGCTTAGCGTCAACGGTCATCGGAGAGACCCAGTACTTC
CASSLASTVIGETQYF
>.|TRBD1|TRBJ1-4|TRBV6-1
TGTGCCAGCAGCGGGGACAGGGTTAATGAAAAACTGTTTTTT
CASSGDRVNEKLFF
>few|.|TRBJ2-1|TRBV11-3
TGTGCCAGCAGCTTAGAGGCCAGCGCCTGGGGCAGTGAGCAGTTCTTC
CASSLEASAWGSEQFF
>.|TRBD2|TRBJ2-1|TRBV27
TGTGCCAGCAAGTGGCTAGCGGGAGTTGACAATGAGCAGTTCTTC
CASKWLAGVDNEQFF
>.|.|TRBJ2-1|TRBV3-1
TGTGCCAGCAGCCCGGCACCCAATGAGCAGTTCTTC
CASSPAPNEQFF
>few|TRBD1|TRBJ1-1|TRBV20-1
TGCAGTGCTAGCCGGACAGGGTTAACTGAAGCTTTCTTT
CSASRTGLTEAFF
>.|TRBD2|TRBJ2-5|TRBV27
TGTGCCAGCAGTCGGCGGGGGATTTACCAAGAGACCCGGTACTTC
CASSRRGIYQETRYF
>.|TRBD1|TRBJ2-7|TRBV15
TGTGCCACCAGCTACGGACAGGGGGCCCACGAGCAGTACTTC
CATSYGQGAHEQYF